Listed below are T cell receptor beta chains from one sample, sequenced in a study of CD8+CD57+ T cells in acquired aplastic anemia. TCRdb itself ran the reads through MiXCR, one entry per CDR3 protein. The sample contains about 210,000 distinct CDR3 sequences, 61% of which appear only once. The sample comprised sorted CD4+, CD8+, or CD8+CD57+ T cells (not recorded which) from PBMCs. These receptors came from a human donor in good health. Each CDR3 is given with its conserved first and last residue. The order of the fields is J gene, clone size, V gene, D gene, CDR3 DNA, CDR3 protein. A D gene is named only where the DNA matches it firmly. The size field is filled for only some rows; it gives once, few, many or a size class.

j_gene: TRBJ2-3; abundance: .; v_gene: TRBV12-3/TRBV12-4; d_gene: TRBD2; CDR3nt: TGTGCTAGTGGTCAACTAGCGGGAGTAGGTACGCAGTATTTT; CDR3aa: CASGQLAGVGTQYF
j_gene: TRBJ2-1; abundance: .; v_gene: TRBV2; d_gene: TRBD2; CDR3nt: TGTGCCACCCCCCCCGAAGGGGAGGGGCTCTACAATGAGCAGTTCTTC; CDR3aa: CATPPEGEGLYNEQFF
j_gene: TRBJ2-7; abundance: .; v_gene: TRBV24-1; d_gene: .; CDR3nt: TGTGCCACCAGTGATTCCGTCGGGGAGGCGGACGAGCAGTACTTC; CDR3aa: CATSDSVGEADEQYF
j_gene: TRBJ1-1; abundance: .; v_gene: TRBV25-1; d_gene: .; CDR3nt: TGTGCCTGCAAGAAGGGACCGACGAACACTGAAGCTTTCTTT; CDR3aa: CACKKGPTNTEAFF
j_gene: TRBJ2-1; abundance: .; v_gene: TRBV29-1; d_gene: .; CDR3nt: TGCAGCTTTGACTCTTTTAGTGAGCAGTTCTTC; CDR3aa: CSFDSFSEQFF
j_gene: TRBJ2-7; abundance: .; v_gene: TRBV7-8; d_gene: TRBD1; CDR3nt: TGTGCCAGCAGCTTAGTTGGGACAGAAGGCTACGAGCAGTACTTC; CDR3aa: CASSLVGTEGYEQYF
j_gene: TRBJ2-7; abundance: many; v_gene: TRBV12-3/TRBV12-4; d_gene: .; CDR3nt: TGTGCCAGCAGTCCCCCCACGGAAACGGAATACGAGCAGTACTTC; CDR3aa: CASSPPTETEYEQYF
j_gene: TRBJ2-3; abundance: few; v_gene: TRBV2; d_gene: TRBD2; CDR3nt: TGTGCCAGCAGTGAAGACTCAGCTAGCGGGGGGGCACATACGCAGTATTTT; CDR3aa: CASSEDSASGGAHTQYF
j_gene: TRBJ1-2; abundance: .; v_gene: TRBV12-3/TRBV12-4; d_gene: .; CDR3nt: TGTGCCAGCAGTTCGCTAGGCTACACCTTC; CDR3aa: CASSSLGYTF
j_gene: TRBJ2-7; abundance: few; v_gene: TRBV27; d_gene: TRBD1; CDR3nt: TGTGCCAGCAGTTCCCTCATGGACAGGGTAAGGGAGTACGAGCAGTACTTC; CDR3aa: CASSSLMDRVREYEQYF
j_gene: TRBJ2-1; abundance: .; v_gene: TRBV13; d_gene: .; CDR3nt: TGTGCCAGCAGCTTACCTAGCGTTGGTGAGCAGTTCTTC; CDR3aa: CASSLPSVGEQFF
j_gene: TRBJ2-7; abundance: .; v_gene: TRBV11-2; d_gene: .; CDR3nt: TGTGCCAGCAGCCCCGGCCGGGCAGGGGATTTTCCTGGGTACGAGCAGTACTTC; CDR3aa: CASSPGRAGDFPGYEQYF
j_gene: TRBJ2-1; abundance: .; v_gene: TRBV29-1; d_gene: .; CDR3nt: TGCAGCGTCGGCCCGGGACTCGGTTACAATGAGCAGTTCTTC; CDR3aa: CSVGPGLGYNEQFF
j_gene: TRBJ2-7; abundance: many; v_gene: TRBV5-6; d_gene: .; CDR3nt: TGTGCCAGCAGCTTCGGTGGATTCTACGAGCAGTACTTC; CDR3aa: CASSFGGFYEQYF
j_gene: TRBJ2-5; abundance: .; v_gene: TRBV7-7; d_gene: .; CDR3nt: TGTGCCAGCAGCCCCCTAGGTTACCAAGAGACCCAGTACTTC; CDR3aa: CASSPLGYQETQYF
j_gene: TRBJ2-1; abundance: many; v_gene: TRBV4-1; d_gene: .; CDR3nt: TGCGCCAGCAGCCAAGATTGGGATGAGCAGTTCTTC; CDR3aa: CASSQDWDEQFF
j_gene: TRBJ2-7; abundance: many; v_gene: TRBV29-1; d_gene: .; CDR3nt: TGCAGCGTTGAATTGGGGGGCTACGAGCAGTACTTC; CDR3aa: CSVELGGYEQYF
j_gene: TRBJ1-4; abundance: .; v_gene: TRBV5-1; d_gene: TRBD1; CDR3nt: TGCGCCAGCAGCTTGGGACAGGGGAATGAAAAACTGTTTTTT; CDR3aa: CASSLGQGNEKLFF
j_gene: TRBJ2-5; abundance: .; v_gene: TRBV7-6; d_gene: .; CDR3nt: TGTGCCAGCAGCCGTTTGAGGGGCCAAGAGACCCAGTACTTC; CDR3aa: CASSRLRGQETQYF
j_gene: TRBJ2-7; abundance: few; v_gene: TRBV25-1; d_gene: TRBD2; CDR3nt: TGTGCCAGCAGTCATTCGCTAGCGGGGGGCTACGAGCAGTACTTC; CDR3aa: CASSHSLAGGYEQYF
j_gene: TRBJ1-3; abundance: many; v_gene: TRBV12-3/TRBV12-4; d_gene: TRBD1; CDR3nt: TGTGCCAGCACCCCGGGGACAGCCGGAAACACCATATATTTT; CDR3aa: CASTPGTAGNTIYF
j_gene: TRBJ1-2; abundance: .; v_gene: TRBV19; d_gene: TRBD1; CDR3nt: TGTGCCAGTAGTATAGTGGGACAGGGTAGCTATGGCTACACCTTC; CDR3aa: CASSIVGQGSYGYTF
j_gene: TRBJ2-7; abundance: .; v_gene: TRBV19; d_gene: .; CDR3nt: TGTGCCAGTAGTATCCAGTCAGGTAGCTCCTACGAGCAGTACTTC; CDR3aa: CASSIQSGSSYEQYF
j_gene: TRBJ1-5; abundance: few; v_gene: TRBV15; d_gene: .; CDR3nt: TGTGCCACCAGCATGGGACCTACGATGTCTAAGCCCCAGCATTTT; CDR3aa: CATSMGPTMSKPQHF
j_gene: TRBJ1-5; abundance: few; v_gene: TRBV2; d_gene: .; CDR3nt: TGTGCCAGCAGTGAAGGATCAATTGCCCAGCATTTT; CDR3aa: CASSEGSIAQHF
j_gene: TRBJ2-5; abundance: many; v_gene: TRBV4-1; d_gene: .; CDR3nt: TGCGCCAGCAGCCAAGGATTCATAGTTTCAGAGACCCAGTACTTC; CDR3aa: CASSQGFIVSETQYF
j_gene: TRBJ2-2; abundance: .; v_gene: TRBV6-1; d_gene: TRBD2; CDR3nt: TGTGCCAGCAGTCCAAGCGGGGAACGGGAGCTGTTTTTT; CDR3aa: CASSPSGERELFF
j_gene: TRBJ2-5; abundance: .; v_gene: TRBV24-1; d_gene: .; CDR3nt: TGTGCCACCAGTGATCCTGATTTGGGGAAAGAGACCCAGTACTTC; CDR3aa: CATSDPDLGKETQYF
j_gene: TRBJ2-3; abundance: .; v_gene: TRBV9; d_gene: TRBD2; CDR3nt: TGTGCCAGCAGCGTCGGCGGGAGCCCAGATACGCAGTATTTT; CDR3aa: CASSVGGSPDTQYF
j_gene: TRBJ2-7; abundance: .; v_gene: TRBV20-1; d_gene: TRBD1; CDR3nt: TGCAGTGCTAGAGATCTATTGGGACAGGGGGCTGCCTACGAGCAGTACTTC; CDR3aa: CSARDLLGQGAAYEQYF
j_gene: TRBJ1-1; abundance: once; v_gene: TRBV6-4; d_gene: TRBD1; CDR3nt: TGTGCCAGCAATGCGGCAGGGGGCTCTGAAGCTTTCTTT; CDR3aa: CASNAAGGSEAFF
j_gene: TRBJ2-7; abundance: many; v_gene: TRBV6-1; d_gene: TRBD2; CDR3nt: TGTGCCAGCAGTATAGGGACTAGCGAGGCCTACGAGCAGTACTTC; CDR3aa: CASSIGTSEAYEQYF
j_gene: TRBJ1-2; abundance: .; v_gene: TRBV9; d_gene: .; CDR3nt: TGTGCCAGCAGCGTAGAGGATAGCCTGGACGAGCAGTACTATGGCTACACCTTC; CDR3aa: CASSVEDSLDEQYYGYTF
j_gene: TRBJ2-7; abundance: .; v_gene: TRBV5-1; d_gene: .; CDR3nt: TGCGCCAGCAGCTTGGTGCCAGGGAGCTCCTACGAGCAGTACTTC; CDR3aa: CASSLVPGSSYEQYF
j_gene: TRBJ1-6; abundance: few; v_gene: TRBV20-1; d_gene: .; CDR3nt: TGCAGTGCTGAGAGCCCCGGGGTGCAGAATTCACCCCTCCACTTT; CDR3aa: CSAESPGVQNSPLHF
j_gene: TRBJ2-7; abundance: .; v_gene: TRBV14; d_gene: .; CDR3nt: TGTGCCAGCAGACGAAGCGGCTCCTCTTACGAGCAGTACTTC; CDR3aa: CASRRSGSSYEQYF
j_gene: TRBJ2-5; abundance: once; v_gene: TRBV7-9; d_gene: TRBD1; CDR3nt: TGTGCCAGCAGCTGGGACAGGGGAGAGACCCAGTACTTC; CDR3aa: CASSWDRGETQYF
j_gene: TRBJ2-7; abundance: .; v_gene: TRBV5-5; d_gene: .; CDR3nt: TGTGCCAGCAGCTTGGTCGAGAGGAGCTACGAGCAGTACTTC; CDR3aa: CASSLVERSYEQYF
j_gene: TRBJ2-6; abundance: .; v_gene: TRBV19; d_gene: .; CDR3nt: TGTGCCAGTATGAGGCAGGCAGAGGCCAACGTCCTGACTTTC; CDR3aa: CASMRQAEANVLTF
j_gene: TRBJ1-4; abundance: .; v_gene: TRBV14; d_gene: .; CDR3nt: TGTGCCAGCAGCTTTTTTTCTGGGACAAAGAATGAAAAACTGTTTTTT; CDR3aa: CASSFFSGTKNEKLFF
j_gene: TRBJ1-2; abundance: .; v_gene: TRBV2; d_gene: .; CDR3nt: TGTGCCAGCAATGTACGGAACTATGGCTACACCTTC; CDR3aa: CASNVRNYGYTF
j_gene: TRBJ1-2; abundance: .; v_gene: TRBV20-1; d_gene: .; CDR3nt: TGCAGTGCTAGAGATAGAGGGATAGCTGGCTACACCTTC; CDR3aa: CSARDRGIAGYTF
j_gene: TRBJ2-7; abundance: .; v_gene: TRBV7-2; d_gene: TRBD1; CDR3nt: TGTGCCAGCAGCCGTTGGACAGGAGGCTACGAGCAGTACTTC; CDR3aa: CASSRWTGGYEQYF
j_gene: TRBJ2-5; abundance: .; v_gene: TRBV12-3/TRBV12-4; d_gene: TRBD1; CDR3nt: TGTGCCAGCAGTCCCGGACAGGGGGTAGAGACCCAGTACTTC; CDR3aa: CASSPGQGVETQYF
j_gene: TRBJ2-5; abundance: .; v_gene: TRBV7-3; d_gene: .; CDR3nt: TGTGCCAGCGCCCGGGGGAACCAAGAGACCCAGTACTTC; CDR3aa: CASARGNQETQYF
j_gene: TRBJ2-7; abundance: many; v_gene: TRBV6-6; d_gene: TRBD2; CDR3nt: TGTGCCAGCGACCCCGCTTCTGGCGGGAGACCCGAGCAGTACTTC; CDR3aa: CASDPASGGRPEQYF
j_gene: TRBJ1-1; abundance: .; v_gene: TRBV29-1; d_gene: .; CDR3nt: TGCAGCGCCGAGGTTGGGTTTGGCACTGAAGCTTTCTTT; CDR3aa: CSAEVGFGTEAFF
j_gene: TRBJ2-3; abundance: .; v_gene: TRBV6-6; d_gene: .; CDR3nt: TGTGCCAGCAGTCAGGGACACAGCACAGATACGCAGTATTTT; CDR3aa: CASSQGHSTDTQYF
j_gene: TRBJ1-5; abundance: .; v_gene: TRBV19; d_gene: .; CDR3nt: TGTGCCAGTAGTACCACTGGGTACCAGCCCCAGCATTTT; CDR3aa: CASSTTGYQPQHF